This passage covers 16 T cell receptor beta chains from one sample sequenced in a study of blood T cell repertoires in COVID-19. The table came from immunoSEQ multiplex PCR; TCRdb's copy has only in-frame clones and leaves some out. The sample includes around 310,000 clones, roughly 90% of them seen just once. The specimen sequenced was PBMCs or T cells enriched from blood (not recorded which). These receptors were collected from a woman between 35 and 50 years old who had recovered from COVID-19.

V gene TRBV9 combines with J gene TRBJ2-1; perhaps TRBD2 as D (6 bases). This CDR3 contains 14 residues. V dropped 2 bases and J dropped 5 bases, with 11 bases sitting between them. CDR1 is SGDLS and CDR2 is YYNGEE in the germline V gene. CDR3 in amino acids: CASSVPERDNEQFF. The CDR3, as DNA: TGTGCCAGCAGCGTTCCGGAGCGGGACAATGAGCAGTTCTTC.

The chain recombines TRBV19 with TRBJ2-5; TRBD1 is a possible D gene (5 bases). Germline CDR1 is LNHDA and CDR2 is SQIVND (reference sequence). Trimming took 6 bases from V and 3 from J, leaving 11 bases between them. The CDR3 covers 13 residues. This CDR3 reads CASRRSGKETQYF. Written as DNA, the CDR3 is TGTGCCAGTAGAAGGTCAGGGAAAGAGACCCAGTACTTC.

The chain combines TRBV4-1 with TRBJ1-2; perhaps TRBD1 as D (6 bases). Germline V CDR1 and CDR2: MGHRA, YSYEKL. V was shortened by 3 bases and J by 8 bases, with 25 bases between the two germline ends. The CDR3 totals 17 residues. As DNA, the CDR3 is TGCGCCAGCAGCCACAGACGGACAGAAGACCCGACTGACGGCTACACCTTC. Amino acid sequence: CASSHRRTEDPTDGYTF.

The chain is built from TRBV7-3 and TRBJ2-3, with 10 bases that match TRBD2. This CDR3 is built from 15 residues. Looked up from germline, CDR1 is SGHTA and CDR2 is FQGTGA. Trimming removed 5 bases from V and 5 bases from J; junction bases left unmatched: 7. The CDR3 is CASSPGTSELDTQYF. The CDR3 DNA reads TGTGCCAGCAGCCCCGGGACTAGCGAGCTAGATACGCAGTATTTT.

In its sample, this clone was seen once. The same CDR3 can be traced to other DNA sequences in this sample. The V call is TRBV12-3 or TRBV12-4, the J call TRBJ2-3, with unresolved D. The CDR3 sequence is 13 residues long. Trimming stripped 3 bases from V and 1 base from J, with 5 bases between. The CDR3 loop is CASSFEGTDTQYF. The CDR3, as DNA: TGTGCCAGCAGTTTCGAGGGCACAGATACGCAGTATTTT.

CDR3 sequence reads: CASSIEGLTWTNEKLFF. In nucleotides, the CDR3 is TGTGCCAGTAGTATAGAGGGGCTCACATGGACTAATGAAAAACTGTTTTTT. The chain couples TRBV19 to TRBJ1-4, with D tentatively TRBD1 (5 bases). Germline lookup yields CDR1 LNHDA and CDR2 SQIVND (reference sequence). V gave up 0 bases and J gave up 2 bases, with 13 bases separating them. CDR3 size: 17 residues.

This clone was recorded once. The rearrangement uses TRBV5-6 and TRBJ1-1; 11 positions match TRBD1. In germline, CDR1 is SGHDT, CDR2 YYEEEE. The J segment lost 2 bases and the V segment lost 3 bases, leaving 3 bases of the junction unmatched. The CDR3 consists of 15 residues. In nucleotides, the CDR3 is TGTGCCAGCAGCTGGGACAGGGGGGGCAACACTGAAGCTTTCTTT. Its translation is CASSWDRGGNTEAFF. Full variable domain (outside the CDR3, taken from reference TRBV5-6 and TRBJ1-1): DAGVTQSPTHLIKTRGQQVTLRCSPKSGHDTVSWYQQALGQGPQFIFQYYEEEERQRGNFPDRFSGHQFPNYSSELNVNALLLGDSALYLCASSWDRGGNTEAFFGQGTRLTVV.

The V gene is TRBV11-3, the J gene TRBJ2-6, with D unclear. This CDR3 region has 14 residues. V lost 5 bases and J 0 bases, leaving 5 bases between the germline ends. CDR1 and CDR2 from the germline V gene are SGHNT and YENEEA. The DNA of the CDR3 is TGTGCCAGCAGCCCCAGCTCTGGGGCCAACGTCCTGACTTTC. It codes for CASSPSSGANVLTF.

The V and J genes are TRBV30 and TRBJ2-1, with D maybe TRBD2 (6 bases). This CDR3 region has 13 residues. V was clipped by 0 bases and J by 8 bases, with 11 bases between them. Germline V gene data show CDR1 as GTSNPN and CDR2 as SVGIG (reference sequence). The DNA of the CDR3 is TGTGCCTGGAGTGTTGCCGGGAGTGATGAGCAGTTCTTC. Its protein product is CAWSVAGSDEQFF.

The chain combines TRBV29-1 with TRBJ1-1; TRBD1 might be the D (5 bases). The length of the CDR3 is 12 residues. Germline V gene data show CDR1 as SQVTM and CDR2 as ANQGSEA. V gave up 4 bases and J gave up 11 bases, with 17 bases separating them. In DNA form, the CDR3 reads TGCAGCGTTGGGGTTGACAGATTTGAGGCTTTCTTT. Protein: CSVGVDRFEAFF.

The gene calls are TRBV5-1 and TRBJ2-2; 7 positions match TRBD1. The CDR3 extends over 15 amino acids. Trimming took 4 bases from V and 0 from J; bases not matched to a gene: 3. Germline-derived CDR1 and CDR2 are SGHRS and YFSETQ. CDR3 sequence (DNA): TGCGCCAGCAGCGGTACAGGGGCGAACACCGGGGAGCTGTTTTTT. Translated: CASSGTGANTGELFF. Filled out from reference TRBV5-1 and TRBJ2-2, the complete variable domain reads KAGVTQTPRYLIKTRGQQVTLSCSPISGHRSVSWYQQTPGQGLQFLFEYFSETQRNKGNFPGRFSGRQFSNSRSEMNVSTLELGDSALYLCASSGTGANTGELFFGEGSRLTVL.

This clone was observed a single time. V and J are TRBV19 and TRBJ2-7, with TRBD2 as a possible D gene (6 bases). Germline V gene sequence: CDR1 LNHDA, CDR2 SQIVND (reference sequence). The CDR3 has 14 amino acids. V dropped 3 bases and J dropped 7 bases, with 16 bases sitting between them. DNA of the CDR3: TGTGCCAGTAGTATGAGCGGGCTGGGCGGGGAGCAGTACTTC. This encodes CASSMSGLGGEQYF.

The rearrangement links TRBV11-3 to TRBJ1-5; D gene ambiguous. The CDR3 sequence is 12 residues long. Germline lookup yields CDR1 SGHNT and CDR2 YENEEA. The V end was cut by 3 bases, the J end by 6 bases, with 6 bases between. The CDR3 reads CASSFRGQPQHF. DNA for the CDR3: TGTGCCAGCAGCTTTCGGGGTCAGCCCCAGCATTTT.

CDR3 residues: CASSQEAIGGGVGNQPQHF. The CDR3 DNA is TGCGCCAGCAGCCAAGAGGCGATAGGAGGGGGCGTCGGCAATCAGCCCCAGCATTTT. V and J are TRBV4-1 and TRBJ1-5; 7 bases match TRBD1. Losses at the gene ends were 0 bases for V and 2 bases for J; bases not matched to a gene: 13. The germline V gene encodes CDR1 MGHRA and CDR2 YSYEKL. The CDR3 is made up of 19 amino acids.

The V gene is TRBV30, the J gene TRBJ2-7, with 7 nucleotides matching TRBD2. This CDR3 region has 13 residues. CDR1 GTSNPN and CDR2 SVGIG come from the germline V gene (reference sequence). Losses at the gene ends were 1 base for V and 5 bases for J; bases not matched to a gene: 5. The DNA of the CDR3 is TGTGCCTGGAGTGGCGGGAGATTCCACGAGCAGTACTTC. Protein: CAWSGGRFHEQYF. The variable domain in full, completed from reference TRBV30 and TRBJ2-7, reads SQTIHQWPATLVQPVGSPLSLECTVEGTSNPNLYWYRQAAGRGLQLLFYSVGIGQISSEVPQNLSASRPQDRQFILSSKKLLLSDSGFYLCAWSGGRFHEQYFGPGTRLTVT.

This sequence joins TRBV5-1 and TRBJ2-4; D possibly corresponds to TRBD2 (6 bases). This CDR3 has 15 residues. The V gene's germline CDR1 is SGHRS and CDR2 YFSETQ. The V end was cut by 0 bases, the J end by 6 bases, with 13 bases between. The CDR3 spells CASSLAGSEGNIQYF. DNA for the CDR3: TGCGCCAGCAGCTTGGCGGGCTCGGAGGGAAACATTCAGTACTTC.